The clone carrying this T cell receptor beta chain appeared a single time. This entry comes from a study of control samples from healthy donors and cancer patients. The protocol was immunoSEQ multiplex PCR, while the TCRdb copy is restricted to in-frame clones and leaves out a portion. The sample records about 120,000 clones, approximately 90% being singletons. Germline V CDR1 and CDR2: SQVTM, ANQGSEA. This CDR3 contains 12 residues. Trimming pared 8 bases from V and 2 bases from J, leaving 12 bases between. The chain has TRBV29-1 and TRBJ2-5, with D perhaps matching TRBD1 or TRBD2 (5 bases each). This TCR came from an older woman in good health. Sequenced material: blood. CDR3 protein: CSTRDGQETQYF. CDR3 nucleotide sequence: TGCAGCACCCGGGACGGACAAGAGACCCAGTACTTC.